The 28 T cell receptor beta chains below come from one sample, sequenced in a study of blood T cells in healthy people across ages. A second PCR of 7 to 11 cycles used a sample-barcoded 5' primer and a J-beta primer mix. Using its own MiXCR run on the 5' RACE reads, TCRdb lists one record per CDR3 protein. The table has nearly 1 million distinct CDR3 sequences, 45% to 60% seen once. Sequences were obtained from blood. These receptors all come from a woman aged 55-75 years in good health.

The gene calls are TRBV10-2 and TRBJ2-5, with 7 bases matching TRBD2. CDR1 is WSHSY, CDR2 SAAADI, per germline. V trimming: 0 bases; J trimming: 2 bases; junction bases outside the gene matches: 9. This CDR3 spans 17 amino acids. CDR3 DNA: TGCGCCAGCAGTGAGTCTCCGGGGGGAGTGGATCAAGAGACCCAGTACTTC. This translates into CASSESPGGVDQETQYF.

The chain employs TRBV6-2 or TRBV6-3 and TRBJ2-2, with TRBD2 identical over 8 bases. V was pared by 2 bases and J by 3 bases, with 14 bases of the junction left unmatched. The CDR3 runs 19 residues. Germline V CDR1 and CDR2: MNHEY, SVGEGT. CDR3 nucleotides: TGTGCCAGCAGTTACAAGTTACTAGCGGCAAGGGTACACACCGGGGAGCTGTTTTTT. Translating it yields CASSYKLLAARVHTGELFF.

This clonotype came up a few times. The chain links TRBV2 to TRBJ2-1; no firm D call. There are 11 residues in the CDR3. V gave up 6 bases and J gave up 5 bases, with 5 bases separating them. Germline V gene sequence: CDR1 SNHLY, CDR2 FYNNEI. This chain's CDR3 is CASSGHNEQFF. CDR3 coding DNA: TGTGCCAGCAGCGGGCACAATGAGCAGTTCTTC. Full variable domain (outside the CDR3, taken from reference TRBV2 and TRBJ2-1): EPEVTQTPSHQVTQMGQEVILRCVPISNHLYFYWYRQILGQKVEFLVSFYNNEISEKSEIFDDQFSVERPDGSNFTLKIRSTKLEDSAMYFCASSGHNEQFFGPGTRLTVL.

V and J are TRBV7-6 and TRBJ2-7, with a tentative D call TRBD2 (6 bases). V shed 5 bases and J shed 6 bases, with 23 bases lying between them. Germline lookup yields CDR1 SGHVS and CDR2 FNYEAQ. The CDR3 covers 16 residues. The CDR3 here is CASSVGRDSIPSEQYF. In DNA form, the CDR3 reads TGTGCCAGCAGCGTTGGCCGGGACTCGATTCCGTCCGAGCAGTACTTC.

The chain couples TRBV9 to TRBJ2-3; possibly TRBD2 for D (5 bases). CDR1 and CDR2 from the germline V gene are SGDLS and YYNGEE. The CDR3 is 14 amino acids. The germline V and J ends were trimmed by 0 bases and 6 bases, with 11 bases remaining between them. The CDR3 sequence: CASSVALAADTQYF. For the CDR3, the DNA is TGTGCCAGCAGCGTAGCCCTAGCCGCCGATACGCAGTATTTT.

The sample holds a few counts of this clonotype. The CDR3 nucleotides are TGTGCCAGCATGCCCGGGGGCTTTCTTCCAGATACGCAGTATTTT. Its protein is CASMPGGFLPDTQYF. The chain combines TRBV6-4 with TRBJ2-3, with D possibly called TRBD1 or TRBD2 (6 bases each). The ends were cut back, 7 bases at V and 4 bases at J, with 18 bases in the middle. Germline CDR1 reads MRHNA; CDR2 reads SNTAGT. The CDR3 consists of 15 residues.

For this clonotype: The final CDR3 position lacks the conserved phenylalanine or tryptophan, pointing to a likely read error. The rearrangement uses TRBV4-1 and TRBJ2-4, with a possible D match to TRBD2 (5 bases). Gene TRBJ2-7 matches the end of the DNA better, so the J call may be wrong. The CDR3 length is 13 residues. Germline values: CDR1 MGHRA, CDR2 YSYEKL. Written as DNA, the CDR3 is TGCGCCAGCAGCCAAGTTGGAGGCTACGAGCAGTACTTA. It is translated as CASSQVGGYEQYL.

The chain combines TRBV12-3 or TRBV12-4 with TRBJ1-5; no clear D. The CDR3 runs to 13 residues. The V end lost 6 bases, the J end lost 7 bases, and 13 bases lay between the germline ends. This chain's CDR3 is CASRCRINQPQHF. The CDR3 DNA reads as TGTGCCAGCAGATGTAGAATCAACCAGCCCCAGCATTTT.

This chain links TRBV3-1 with TRBJ2-1, with a possible D match to TRBD1 (5 bases). The J call may be mistaken, given a closer DNA end match to TRBJ2-7. The germline V gene encodes CDR1 LGHDT and CDR2 YNNKEL (reference sequence). This CDR3 has 16 residues. The CDR3 DNA sequence: TGTGCCAGCAGCCAAGAGGTGAGGACAACCGACAATGAGCAGTACTTC. Protein sequence: CASSQEVRTTDNEQYF.

This clonotype was detected once. The rearrangement uses TRBV4-2 and TRBJ2-7; 7 bases fit TRBD1. Germline V CDR1 and CDR2: LGHNA, YNFKEQ. The CDR3 consists of 16 residues. V was clipped by 0 bases and J by 1 base; unmatched bases: 6. The CDR3 DNA follows: TGTGCCAGCAGCCAAGATCAGGCGACAGGGTCCTACGAGCAGTACTTC. Amino acids: CASSQDQATGSYEQYF.

The chain is built from TRBV28 and TRBJ2-5; 11 nucleotides align to TRBD1. CDR1 MDHEN and CDR2 SYDVKM come from the germline V gene. Trimming removed 8 bases from V and 11 bases from J; junction bases left unmatched: 7. CDR3 length: 12 residues. The CDR3 DNA follows: TGTGCCAGCTTAGGACAGGGGGCGGGTCAGTACTTC. Its protein product is CASLGQGAGQYF.

A single count supports this clonotype. The chain uses TRBV12-3 or TRBV12-4 and TRBJ2-1; D uncertain. CDR3 length: 17 residues. V lost 5 bases and J lost 0, with 17 bases in between. The CDR3 nucleotides are TGTGCCAGCAGTCCCCACTGGGTGACAAGCTCCTACAATGAGCAGTTCTTC. It translates to CASSPHWVTSSYNEQFF.

V and J are TRBV7-8 and TRBJ1-4; D is uncertain. Trimming left V 3 bases short and J 7 bases short, with 15 bases between. Germline V CDR1 and CDR2: SGHVS, FQNEAQ. The CDR3 covers 15 residues. The CDR3 protein is CASSFRRGRTEKLFF. CDR3 sequence (DNA): TGTGCCAGCAGCTTTAGGCGCGGACGCACTGAAAAACTGTTTTTT.

The rearrangement uses TRBV18 and TRBJ1-2; D is possibly TRBD1 (5 bases). The CDR3 sequence is 14 residues long. The ends were cut back, 6 bases at V and 8 bases at J, with 19 bases in the middle. Looked up from germline, CDR1 is KGHSH and CDR2 is LQKENI. The CDR3 region has the DNA TGTGCCAGCTCGGCCAACAGGCAAGGGGAAGGCTACACCTTC. As protein: CASSANRQGEGYTF.

The genes are TRBV14 and TRBJ2-1; TRBD2 agrees at 12 bases. Germline CDR1 reads SGHDN; CDR2 reads FVKESK. J gave up 6 bases and V 3 bases, and 6 bases lay outside the gene matches. The CDR3 has 16 residues. The CDR3: CASSHRLAGVGNEQFF. The CDR3 DNA reads as TGTGCCAGCAGCCACCGACTAGCGGGAGTCGGCAATGAGCAGTTCTTC.

V usage is TRBV20-1 and J usage is TRBJ2-7; the D gene could be TRBD1 or TRBD2 (5 bases each). The length of the CDR3 is 17 residues. V dropped 4 bases and J dropped 3 bases, with 25 bases sitting between them. Germline CDR1 is DFQATT and CDR2 is SNEGSKA (reference sequence). CDR3 in amino acids: CSANPEYGFSGRYEQYF. CDR3 in DNA: TGCAGTGCTAACCCAGAATATGGATTTTCGGGACGCTACGAGCAGTACTTC.

CDR3: CASRFPSSGATYVGEKLFF. The CDR3 DNA is TGTGCCAGCCGTTTCCCATCGTCGGGCGCTACTTATGTCGGTGAAAAACTGTTTTTT. V usage is TRBV6-2 or TRBV6-3 and J usage is TRBJ1-4, with D hard to call. CDR3 length equals 19 residues. CDR1 and CDR2 (germline): MNHEY, SVGEGT. V lost 8 bases to trimming and J lost 7 bases, with 32 bases between them.

This clonotype was seen a single time. The genes are TRBV20-1 and TRBJ2-1, with 9 bases identical to TRBD2. The closer fit of TRBJ2-7 to the DNA end suggests the J call may be wrong. The CDR3 sequence is 13 residues long. The germline V gene has CDR1 DFQATT and CDR2 SNEGSKA (reference sequence). The CDR3 bases are TGCAGTGAGGGCGGGAGGGGAAACAATGAGCAGTACTTC. This codes for CSEGGRGNNEQYF.

With respect to this clonotype: The germline gene is not matched at one end of the junction; a read error may be the cause. The rearrangement uses TRBV5-1 and TRBJ2-1; 7 bases match TRBD1. Germline loops: CDR1 SGHRS, CDR2 YFSETQ. The CDR3 is 15 residues long. The CDR3 nucleotides are TGCGCCAGCGGCTTGGTGGACAGGCCATACAATGAGCAGTTCTTC. Protein: CASGLVDRPYNEQFF.

This clonotype was seen more than once but under ten times. V gene TRBV4-1 combines with J gene TRBJ2-5; D may be TRBD1 (7 bases). The CDR3 is 14 residues long. CDR1 and CDR2 (germline): MGHRA, YSYEKL. Deletions cut 4 bases from V and 11 bases from J, with 20 bases between. This CDR3 reads CASSLQGPRGIQYF. The CDR3 DNA follows: TGCGCCAGCAGCCTACAGGGGCCGCGCGGGATTCAGTACTTC.

This clonotype showed up just a few times. The chain carries TRBV7-9 and TRBJ1-6; D unclear. Per the germline V gene, CDR1 is SEHNR and CDR2 is FQNEAQ (reference sequence). The CDR3 covers 13 residues. The V end was cut by 3 bases, the J end by 12 bases, with 12 bases between. The DNA for the CDR3 is TGTGCCAGCAGCTTCATTTGGACGGAACCCCTCCACTTT. It codes for CASSFIWTEPLHF.

The genes are TRBV6-1 and TRBJ1-2; D is unclear. CDR1 is MNHNS and CDR2 is SASEGT in the germline V gene. The length of the CDR3 is 13 residues. V was shortened by 6 bases and J by 3 bases, with 11 bases between the two germline ends. CDR3 amino acids: CASRDDTHYGYTF. The DNA for the CDR3 is TGTGCCAGCAGAGACGACACACACTATGGCTACACCTTC.

The chain is built from TRBV29-1 and TRBJ1-5, with D possibly matching TRBD1 (5 bases). This CDR3 comprises 16 residues. The germline V and J ends were trimmed by 4 bases and 0 bases, with 16 bases remaining between them. Looked up from germline, CDR1 is SQVTM and CDR2 is ANQGSEA. The CDR3 reads CSVAEGQINSNQPQHF. The CDR3 region has the DNA TGCAGCGTTGCGGAGGGGCAGATCAATAGCAATCAGCCCCAGCATTTT.

In its sample, this clonotype was seen a few times. A read error may explain this, as a much larger clone is one base away. CDR3 sequence reads: CVSSDPPGEQYF. The CDR3 nucleotides are TGTGTCAGCAGCGATCCACCGGGGGAGCAGTACTTC. The chain employs TRBV7-2 and TRBJ2-7; D is perhaps TRBD2 (5 bases). Germline lookup yields CDR1 SGHTA and CDR2 FQGNSA. CDR3 length equals 12 residues.

J is TRBJ1-2 and V is TRBV3-1, with D unresolved. Germline CDR1 reads LGHDT; CDR2 reads YNNKEL (reference sequence). Trimming removed 4 bases from V and 4 bases from J, with 13 bases in between. CDR3 length: 14 residues. The CDR3 nucleotides are TGTGCCAGCAGCCCCGCAAGGGTCCCCTATGGCTACACCTTC. Amino acid sequence: CASSPARVPYGYTF.

The sample holds one count of this clonotype. This rearrangement joins TRBV12-3 or TRBV12-4 to TRBJ2-4, with D perhaps assigned TRBD1 or TRBD2 (6 bases each). V gave up 5 bases and J gave up 10 bases, with 15 bases separating them. This CDR3 has 13 amino acids. The chain's CDR3 is CASSVGGGRIQYF. The CDR3 DNA follows: TGTGCCAGCAGTGTCGGAGGGGGGCGAATTCAGTACTTC.

This chain connects TRBV2 to TRBJ2-1; a weak D match, TRBD1 (5 bases). There are 13 residues in the CDR3. Deletions cut 4 bases from V and 6 bases from J, with 10 bases between. Germline lookup yields CDR1 SNHLY and CDR2 FYNNEI. CDR3 bases: TGTGCCAGCAGTGGACAGTGGGGCAATGAGCAGTTCTTC. It is translated as CASSGQWGNEQFF.

The genes are TRBV24-1 and TRBJ2-6; D is unresolved. This CDR3 is 14 amino acids long. Trimming took off 7 bases at V and 2 bases at J, with 8 bases between the two ends. Per the germline V gene, CDR1 is KGHDR and CDR2 is SFDVKD. CDR3 sequence reads: CATRGFTGANVLTF. The CDR3 region has the DNA TGTGCCACCAGAGGGTTTACTGGGGCCAACGTCCTGACTTTC.